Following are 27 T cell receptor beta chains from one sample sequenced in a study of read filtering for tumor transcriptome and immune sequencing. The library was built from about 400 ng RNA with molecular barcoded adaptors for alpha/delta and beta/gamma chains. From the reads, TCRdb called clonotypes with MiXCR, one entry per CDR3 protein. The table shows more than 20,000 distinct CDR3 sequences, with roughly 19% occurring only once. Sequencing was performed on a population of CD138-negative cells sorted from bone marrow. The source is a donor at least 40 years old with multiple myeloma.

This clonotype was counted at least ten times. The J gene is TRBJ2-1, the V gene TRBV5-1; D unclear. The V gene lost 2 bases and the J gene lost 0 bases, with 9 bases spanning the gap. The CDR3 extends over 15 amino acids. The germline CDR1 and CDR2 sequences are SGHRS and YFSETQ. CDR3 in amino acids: CASSFDKSSYNEQFF. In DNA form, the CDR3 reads TGCGCCAGCAGCTTCGACAAGAGCTCCTACAATGAGCAGTTCTTC.

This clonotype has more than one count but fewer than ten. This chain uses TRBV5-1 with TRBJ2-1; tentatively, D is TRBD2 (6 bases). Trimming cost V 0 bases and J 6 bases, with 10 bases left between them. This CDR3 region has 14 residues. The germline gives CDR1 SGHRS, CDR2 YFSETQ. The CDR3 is CASSLGYSGNEQFF. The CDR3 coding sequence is TGCGCCAGCAGCTTGGGGTATAGCGGCAATGAGCAGTTCTTC.

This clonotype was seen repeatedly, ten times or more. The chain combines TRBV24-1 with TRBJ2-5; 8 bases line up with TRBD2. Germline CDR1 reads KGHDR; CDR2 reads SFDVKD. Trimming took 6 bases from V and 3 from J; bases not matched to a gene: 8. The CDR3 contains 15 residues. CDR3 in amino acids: CATSPGGERKETQYF. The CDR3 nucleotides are TGTGCCACCAGTCCGGGGGGGGAAAGGAAAGAGACCCAGTACTTC.

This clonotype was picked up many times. DNA for the CDR3: TGTGCCAGCAGCTTATTGAGCGGAGCAAGCTCCTACGAGCAGTACTTC. This encodes CASSLLSGASSYEQYF. The chain uses TRBV13 and TRBJ2-7; a weak D match, TRBD2 (5 bases). Trimming took off 2 bases at V and 0 bases at J, with 14 bases between the two ends. Germline V gives CDR1 PRHDT, CDR2 FYEKMQ (reference sequence). This CDR3 is built from 16 residues.

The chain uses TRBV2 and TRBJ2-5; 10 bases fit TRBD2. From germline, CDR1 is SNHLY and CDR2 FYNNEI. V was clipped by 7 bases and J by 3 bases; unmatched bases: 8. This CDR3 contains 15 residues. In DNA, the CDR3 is TGTGCCAGCACTGTTAGCGGGAGGAACGAAGAGACCCAGTACTTC. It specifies CASTVSGRNEETQYF.

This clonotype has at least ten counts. The chain's CDR3 is CAIISGRGEQFF. CDR3 DNA: TGTGCCATCATTAGCGGGAGAGGTGAGCAGTTCTTC. The chain is built from TRBV10-3 and TRBJ2-1; 9 bases are shared with TRBD2. The CDR3 consists of 12 residues. Trimming at V came to 7 bases and at J to 9 bases, leaving 4 bases not matched to a gene. Looked up from germline, CDR1 is ENHRY and CDR2 is SYGVKD.

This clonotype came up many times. The CDR3 bases are TGCAGTGCTAGAGATCTTAGGGGAACTCCCTCCACAGATACGCAGTATTTT. Its translation is CSARDLRGTPSTDTQYF. The gene calls are TRBV20-1 and TRBJ2-3, with D possibly being TRBD1 (5 bases). The germline V gene has CDR1 DFQATT and CDR2 SNEGSKA (reference sequence). CDR3 length equals 17 residues. Trimming removed 0 bases from V and 2 bases from J, with 18 bases in between.

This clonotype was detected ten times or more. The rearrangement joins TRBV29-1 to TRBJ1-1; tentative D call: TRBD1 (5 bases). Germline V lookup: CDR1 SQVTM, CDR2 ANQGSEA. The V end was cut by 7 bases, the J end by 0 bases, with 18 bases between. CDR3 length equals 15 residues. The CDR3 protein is CSARQSLGMNTEAFF. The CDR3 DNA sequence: TGCAGCGCTCGACAGTCGCTGGGGATGAACACTGAAGCTTTCTTT.

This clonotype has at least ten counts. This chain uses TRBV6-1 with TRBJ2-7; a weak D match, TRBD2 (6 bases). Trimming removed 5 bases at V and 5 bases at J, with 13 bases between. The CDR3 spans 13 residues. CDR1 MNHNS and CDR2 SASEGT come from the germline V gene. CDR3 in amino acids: CASSLWRANEQYF. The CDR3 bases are TGTGCCAGCAGTCTCTGGAGGGCAAACGAGCAGTACTTC.

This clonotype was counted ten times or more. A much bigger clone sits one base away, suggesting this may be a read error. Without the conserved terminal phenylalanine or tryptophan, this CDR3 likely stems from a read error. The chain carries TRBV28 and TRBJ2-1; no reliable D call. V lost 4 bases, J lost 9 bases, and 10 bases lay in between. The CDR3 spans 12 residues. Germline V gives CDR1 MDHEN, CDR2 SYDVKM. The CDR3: CASSSRVIEQFL. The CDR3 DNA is TGTGCCAGCAGTTCTCGAGTAATTGAGCAGTTCCTC.

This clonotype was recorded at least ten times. The CDR3 DNA is TGTGCCAGCCGTTCATTCTACGAGCAGTACTTC. Its protein product is CASRSFYEQYF. V usage is TRBV28 and J usage is TRBJ2-7, with D unclear. CDR1 is MDHEN and CDR2 is SYDVKM in the germline V gene. The CDR3 covers 11 residues. The V gene lost 8 bases and the J gene lost 3 bases, with 8 bases spanning the gap. Filled out from reference TRBV28 and TRBJ2-7, the complete variable domain reads DVKVTQSSRYLVKRTGEKVFLECVQDMDHENMFWYRQDPGLGLRLIYFSYDVKMKEKGDIPEGYSVSREKKERFSLILESASTNQTSMYLCASRSFYEQYFGPGTRLTVT.

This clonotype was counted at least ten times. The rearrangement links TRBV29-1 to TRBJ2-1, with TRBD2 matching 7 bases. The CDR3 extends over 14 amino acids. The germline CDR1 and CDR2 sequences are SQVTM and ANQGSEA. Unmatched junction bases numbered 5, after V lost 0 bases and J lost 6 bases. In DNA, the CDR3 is TGCAGCGTTGAAGAGCGGGAGTCGGTCAATGAGCAGTTCTTC. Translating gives CSVEERESVNEQFF.

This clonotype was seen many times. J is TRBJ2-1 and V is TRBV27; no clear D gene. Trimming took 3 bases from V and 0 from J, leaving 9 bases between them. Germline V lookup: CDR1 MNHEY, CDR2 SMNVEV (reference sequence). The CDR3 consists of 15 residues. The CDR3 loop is CASSLARSSYNEQFF. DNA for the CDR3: TGTGCCAGCAGTTTGGCGCGGAGCTCCTACAATGAGCAGTTCTTC.

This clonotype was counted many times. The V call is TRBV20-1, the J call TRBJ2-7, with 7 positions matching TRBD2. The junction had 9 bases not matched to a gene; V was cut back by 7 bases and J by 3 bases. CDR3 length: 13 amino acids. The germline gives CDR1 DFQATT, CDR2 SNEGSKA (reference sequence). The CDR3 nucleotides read TGCAGTGTATCACCGGGAGGAAACTACGAGCAGTACTTC. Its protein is CSVSPGGNYEQYF.

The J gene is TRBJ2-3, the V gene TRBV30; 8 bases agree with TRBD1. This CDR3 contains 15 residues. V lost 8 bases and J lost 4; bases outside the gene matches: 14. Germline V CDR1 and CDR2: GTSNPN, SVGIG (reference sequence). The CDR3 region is CARTVGTGSADTQYF. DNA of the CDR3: TGTGCCAGGACCGTCGGGACAGGAAGTGCAGATACGCAGTATTTT.

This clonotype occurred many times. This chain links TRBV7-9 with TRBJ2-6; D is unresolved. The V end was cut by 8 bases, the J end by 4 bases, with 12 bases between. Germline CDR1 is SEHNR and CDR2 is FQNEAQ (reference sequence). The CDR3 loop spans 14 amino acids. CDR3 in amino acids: CASGSYSGANVLTF. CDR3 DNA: TGTGCCAGCGGGTCGTATTCCGGGGCCAACGTCCTGACTTTC. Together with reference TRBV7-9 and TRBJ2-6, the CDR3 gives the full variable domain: DTGVSQNPRHKITKRGQNVTFRCDPISEHNRLYWYRQTLGQGPEFLTYFQNEAQLEKSRLLSDRFSAERPKGSFSTLEIQRTEQGDSAMYLCASGSYSGANVLTFGAGSRLTVL.

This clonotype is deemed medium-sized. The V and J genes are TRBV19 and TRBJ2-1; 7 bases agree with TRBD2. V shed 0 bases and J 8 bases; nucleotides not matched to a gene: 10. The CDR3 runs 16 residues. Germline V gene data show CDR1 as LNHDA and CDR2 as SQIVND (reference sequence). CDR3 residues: CASSIDRGLGFDEQFF. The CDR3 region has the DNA TGTGCCAGTAGTATAGATCGTGGACTAGGGTTCGATGAGCAGTTCTTC.

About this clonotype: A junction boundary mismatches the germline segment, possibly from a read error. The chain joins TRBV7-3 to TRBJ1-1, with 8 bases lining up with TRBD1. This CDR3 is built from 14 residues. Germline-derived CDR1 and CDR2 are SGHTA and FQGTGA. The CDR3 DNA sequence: TGTGCCAACAGCACCGGACAGGGTGTCACTAAAGCTTTCTTT. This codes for CANSTGQGVTKAFF.

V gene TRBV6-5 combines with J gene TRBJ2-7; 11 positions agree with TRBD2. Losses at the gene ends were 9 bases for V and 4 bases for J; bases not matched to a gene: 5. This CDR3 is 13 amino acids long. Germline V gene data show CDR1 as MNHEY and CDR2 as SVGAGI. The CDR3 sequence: CASGASGRYEQYF. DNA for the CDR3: TGTGCCAGTGGGGCTAGCGGGAGGTACGAGCAGTACTTC.

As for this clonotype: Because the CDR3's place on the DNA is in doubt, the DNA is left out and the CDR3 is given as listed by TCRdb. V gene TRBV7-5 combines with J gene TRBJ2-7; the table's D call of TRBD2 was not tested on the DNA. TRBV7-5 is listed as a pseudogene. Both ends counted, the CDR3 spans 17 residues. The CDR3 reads CISVPEAYAAGNNEQYF.

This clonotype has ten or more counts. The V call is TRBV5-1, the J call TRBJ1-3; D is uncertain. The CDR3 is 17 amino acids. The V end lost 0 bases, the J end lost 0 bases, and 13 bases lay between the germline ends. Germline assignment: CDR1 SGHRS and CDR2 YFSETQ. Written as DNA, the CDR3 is TGCGCCAGCAGCTTGGAACCCGGACGGCTCTCTGGAAACACCATATATTTT. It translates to CASSLEPGRLSGNTIYF. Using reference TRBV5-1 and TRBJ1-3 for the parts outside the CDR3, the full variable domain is KAGVTQTPRYLIKTRGQQVTLSCSPISGHRSVSWYQQTPGQGLQFLFEYFSETQRNKGNFPGRFSGRQFSNSRSEMNVSTLELGDSALYLCASSLEPGRLSGNTIYFGEGSWLTVV.

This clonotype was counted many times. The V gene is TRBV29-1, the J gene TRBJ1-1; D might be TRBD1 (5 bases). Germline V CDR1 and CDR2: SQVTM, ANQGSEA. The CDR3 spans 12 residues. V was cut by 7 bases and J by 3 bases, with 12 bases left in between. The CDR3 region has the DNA TGCAGCGCAACCCGGGGGGACACTGAAGCTTTCTTT. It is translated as CSATRGDTEAFF.

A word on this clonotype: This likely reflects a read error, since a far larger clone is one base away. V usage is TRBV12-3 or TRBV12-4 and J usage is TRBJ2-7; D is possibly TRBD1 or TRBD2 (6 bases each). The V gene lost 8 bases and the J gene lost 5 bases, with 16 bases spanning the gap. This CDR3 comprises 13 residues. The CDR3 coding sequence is TGTGCCAGCTGCTTCCGAGGGGGGAACGAGCAGTACTTC. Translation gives CASCFRGGNEQYF.

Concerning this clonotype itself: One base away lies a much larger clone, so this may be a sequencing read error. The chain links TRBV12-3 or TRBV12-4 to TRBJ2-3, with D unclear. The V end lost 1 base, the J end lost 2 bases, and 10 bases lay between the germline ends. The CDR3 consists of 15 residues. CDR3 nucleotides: TGTGCCAGCAGTTTAGACAGAGGCACCACAGATACGCAGTATTTT. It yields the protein CASSLDRGTTDTQYF.

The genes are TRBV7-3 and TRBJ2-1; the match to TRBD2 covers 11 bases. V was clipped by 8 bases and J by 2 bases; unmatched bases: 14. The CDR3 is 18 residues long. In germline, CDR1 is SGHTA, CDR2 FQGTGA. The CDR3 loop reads CASGSGALAGGPYNEQFF. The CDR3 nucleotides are TGTGCCAGCGGCTCAGGGGCTCTAGCGGGAGGTCCCTACAATGAGCAGTTCTTC. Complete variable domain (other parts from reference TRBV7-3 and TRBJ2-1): GAGVSQTPSNKVTEKGKYVELRCDPISGHTALYWYRQSLGQGPEFLIYFQGTGAADDSGLPNDRFFAVRPEGSVSTLKIQRTERGDSAVYLCASGSGALAGGPYNEQFFGPGTRLTVL.

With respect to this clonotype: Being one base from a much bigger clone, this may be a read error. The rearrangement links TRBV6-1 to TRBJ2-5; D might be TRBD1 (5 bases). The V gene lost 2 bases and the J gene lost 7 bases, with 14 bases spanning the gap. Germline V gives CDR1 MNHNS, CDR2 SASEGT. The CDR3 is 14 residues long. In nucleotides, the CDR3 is TGTGCCAGCAGTGAATTGGTCAGGGTGGGGACCCAGTACTTC. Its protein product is CASSELVRVGTQYF.

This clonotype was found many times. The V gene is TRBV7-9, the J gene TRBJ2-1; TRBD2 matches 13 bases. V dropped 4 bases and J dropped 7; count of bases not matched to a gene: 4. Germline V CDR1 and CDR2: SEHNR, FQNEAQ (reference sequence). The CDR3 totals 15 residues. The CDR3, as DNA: TGTGCCAGCAGCTCGACTAGCGGGAGGAGGAATGAGCAGTTCTTC. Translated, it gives CASSSTSGRRNEQFF.